The rows below give T cell receptor beta chains drawn from one sample of a study of blood T cell repertoires in COVID-19. Data came from immunoSEQ multiplex PCR; TCRdb stores just in-frame clones and leaves some out. The table has fewer than 250,000 clones, 70% to 90% seen once. Material for sequencing was peripheral blood. These TCRs come from a man in his sixties with COVID-19, enrolled during active disease. The CDR3 runs from the conserved cysteine through the conserved F or W. The D gene is left open where the match is weak. Clone size is stated in some rows and not others, as once, few, many or a class when expanded.

j_call	clone_size	d_call	v_call	cdr3_length	cdr3_nt	cdr3_aa
TRBJ2-7	-	-	TRBV27	14	TGTGCCAGCAGTTTGAGGGTCCCCCCCTACGAGCAGTACTTC	CASSLRVPPYEQYF
TRBJ2-3	-	-	TRBV7-2	16	TGTGCCAGCAGCTTAGCCGGGACACAAGTCACAGATACGCAGTATTTT	CASSLAGTQVTDTQYF
TRBJ1-1	few	TRBD1	TRBV30	13	TGTGCCTGGAGTACAGGGGAGAGCACTGAAGCTTTCTTT	CAWSTGESTEAFF
TRBJ1-3	-	-	TRBV9	15	TGTGCCAGCAGCGTAGGTGCAGGCTCTGGAAACACCATATATTTT	CASSVGAGSGNTIYF
TRBJ1-2	-	TRBD1	TRBV12-3/TRBV12-4	13	TGTGCCAGCAGACCGACAGGGGCCTATGGCTACACCTTC	CASRPTGAYGYTF
TRBJ1-1	-	-	TRBV4-2	17	TGTGCCAGCAGCCAAGATGACAGGACGGACATGAACACTGAAGCTTTCTTT	CASSQDDRTDMNTEAFF
TRBJ2-1	-	-	TRBV2	15	TGTGCCAGCACGCCGTTCCAGGGCTCCTACAATGAGCAGTTCTTC	CASTPFQGSYNEQFF
TRBJ2-2	-	TRBD1	TRBV9	15	TGTGCCAGCAGCGGACCGGACAGGCCGACCGGGGAGCTGTTTTTT	CASSGPDRPTGELFF
TRBJ1-2	-	TRBD1	TRBV6-5	14	TGTGCCAGCAGTTACAACAGACAGGGGGTCGGCTACACCTTC	CASSYNRQGVGYTF
TRBJ2-7	once	TRBD1	TRBV2	16	TGTGCCAGCATCCCGCTTCCACAGGGGGCGGCATACGAGCAGTACTTC	CASIPLPQGAAYEQYF
TRBJ1-3	-	-	TRBV7-6	13	TGTGCCAGCAGCCCCCTTCCTGGAAACACCATATATTTT	CASSPLPGNTIYF
TRBJ1-1	-	TRBD1	TRBV13	15	TGTGCCAGCAGCAGAGGACAGGGGGGGAACACTGAAGCTTTCTTT	CASSRGQGGNTEAFF
TRBJ1-1	-	-	TRBV13	13	TGTGCCAGCAGCTTAGCCCGAGCCACTGAAGCTTTCTTT	CASSLARATEAFF
TRBJ1-1	once	-	TRBV27	14	TGTGCCAGCAGTTTAGGACATTCGAACACTGAAGCTTTCTTT	CASSLGHSNTEAFF
TRBJ1-5	-	-	TRBV12-5	17	TGTGCTAGTGGTTTAAAGGTGCCCAGGCCTGCCAATCAGCCCCAGCATTTT	CASGLKVPRPANQPQHF
TRBJ2-2	-	-	TRBV3-1/TRBV3-2	14	TGTGCCAGCAGCCGGGGAGAAGCCGAGGGGGAGCTGTTTTTT	CASSRGEAEGELFF
TRBJ1-4	-	TRBD1	TRBV19	14	TGTGCCAGTAGTGTTGGACAGGGAATCGAAAAACTGTTTTTT	CASSVGQGIEKLFF
TRBJ2-7	-	-	TRBV15	16	TGTGCCACCAGCAGGGCTATATCGACCGACACCTACGAGCAGTACTTC	CATSRAISTDTYEQYF
TRBJ2-7	-	TRBD2	TRBV30	13	TGTGCCTGGAGTCGACTAGCGGTCTACGAGCAGTACTTC	CAWSRLAVYEQYF
TRBJ1-1	-	-	TRBV15	13	TGTGCCACCACCGAACGCTATATCACTGAAGCTTTCTTT	CATTERYITEAFF
TRBJ2-3	-	TRBD2	TRBV27	14	TGTACCAGCAGGAGTAGCGGGACACCAGATACGCAGTATTTT	CTSRSSGTPDTQYF
TRBJ1-1	-	-	TRBV28	13	TGTGCCAGCAGGCCTCAGGGGAAACCTGAAGCTTTCTTT	CASRPQGKPEAFF
TRBJ2-5	-	-	TRBV5-5	15	TGTGCCAGCAGCTTAAGCGGCCCGTACCAAGAGACCCAGTACTTC	CASSLSGPYQETQYF
TRBJ2-2	-	-	TRBV2	14	TGTGCCAGCAGTACGAGGACAGTCACCGGGGAGCTGTTTTTT	CASSTRTVTGELFF
TRBJ2-1	-	-	TRBV30	12	TGTGCCTGGAGTGGGCTAGATTCTGAGCAGTTCTTC	CAWSGLDSEQFF
TRBJ2-7	few	-	TRBV7-9	14	TGTGCCAGCAGCCTACTGGCCACGGCGGGCGAGCAGTACTTC	CASSLLATAGEQYF
TRBJ2-1	-	-	TRBV6-1	16	TGTGCCAGCAGTGAAGAAGAGACTAGGGTCTACAATGAGCAGTTCTTC	CASSEEETRVYNEQFF
TRBJ2-7	-	TRBD1	TRBV2	14	TGTGCCAGCAGTGTGGGACAGCAAATCTACGAGCAGTACTTC	CASSVGQQIYEQYF
TRBJ2-3	-	-	TRBV6-5	14	TGTGCCACCTCGAGCGGCACTAGCACAGATACGCAGTATTTT	CATSSGTSTDTQYF
TRBJ2-7	-	-	TRBV29-1	17	TGCAGCGCCGCCGGTTTAAGAAGGCGGGGCAGCTCCTACGAGCAGTACTTC	CSAAGLRRRGSSYEQYF
TRBJ1-3	-	-	TRBV7-2	15	TGTGCCAGCAGCCCCTCGGTGAGCTCTGGAAACACCATATATTTT	CASSPSVSSGNTIYF
TRBJ1-1	-	TRBD1	TRBV3-1/TRBV3-2	16	TGTGCCAGCAGCCGTACCTCCGGGACAGCGGACACTGAAGCTTTCTTT	CASSRTSGTADTEAFF